The T cell receptor beta chain described here comes from a study of T cell changes during pregnancy in multiple sclerosis. This CDR3 region has 15 residues. Germline V gene sequence: CDR1 LGHNA, CDR2 YNFKEQ. V lost 2 bases and J lost 4, with 12 bases in between. Assay: immunoSEQ multiplex PCR; the TCRdb copy retains only in-frame clones and omits some. The sample consists of over 30,000 clones, more than 75% of them appearing once. This TCR came from a female donor in good health, enrolled as a control in a pregnancy study. Sequences were derived from CD4+ T cells from peripheral blood mononuclear cells, sampled in the second trimester of pregnancy. The V and J genes are TRBV4-2 and TRBJ1-5; perhaps TRBD1 as D (6 bases). CDR3 amino acids: CASSQPTGLNQPQHF. The CDR3 coding sequence is TGTGCCAGCAGCCAACCGACAGGCTTGAATCAGCCCCAGCATTTT.